The next 8 T cell receptor beta chains were all read from a single sample in a study of blood T cell repertoires in COVID-19. The table came from immunoSEQ multiplex PCR; TCRdb's copy has only in-frame clones and leaves some out. Among hundreds of thousands of clones listed, approximately 86% were seen once. Specimen: PBMCs or T cells enriched from blood (not recorded which). The receptors originated from a woman aged 30 to 39 with acute COVID-19.

This clone was counted only a few times. This chain joins TRBV2 and TRBJ1-1; possibly TRBD1 for D (5 bases). There are 15 residues in the CDR3. The V end lost 7 bases, the J end lost 1 base, and 16 bases lay between the germline ends. Germline CDR1 reads SNHLY; CDR2 reads FYNNEI. The CDR3 sequence is CASKGRGGGNTEAFF. The CDR3 DNA reads as TGTGCCAGCAAGGGGCGCGGCGGGGGGAACACTGAAGCTTTCTTT.

The chain employs TRBV5-1 and TRBJ2-2, with a possible D match to TRBD1 (6 bases). Germline V gives CDR1 SGHRS, CDR2 YFSETQ. The CDR3 covers 14 residues. Trimming left V 0 bases short and J 7 bases short, with 10 bases between. DNA of the CDR3: TGCGCCAGCAGCTTGGGACCAGGGGACGGGGAGCTGTTTTTT. This gives the protein CASSLGPGDGELFF.

This clone has a handful of counts. The chain joins TRBV30 to TRBJ2-1; the D gene is possibly TRBD1 (6 bases). In germline, CDR1 is GTSNPN, CDR2 SVGIG (reference sequence). V shed 0 bases and J shed 6 bases, with 15 bases lying between them. This CDR3 region has 15 residues. The CDR3 coding sequence is TGTGCCTGGAGTGTATCATTTACAGGGAGCAATGAGCAGTTCTTC. As protein: CAWSVSFTGSNEQFF.

The V call is TRBV4-1, the J call TRBJ2-3, with TRBD2 matching over 8 bases. Germline CDR1 reads MGHRA; CDR2 reads YSYEKL. The CDR3 length is 19 residues. V shed 2 bases and J 6 bases; nucleotides not matched to a gene: 19. The CDR3 nucleotides are TGCGCCAGCAGCCAACAGGCCCCCGGACTAGCCCCTCGAGTGGATACGCAGTATTTT. This translates into CASSQQAPGLAPRVDTQYF.

The chain links TRBV9 to TRBJ2-3; D uncertain. The CDR3 contains 15 residues. Between the trimmed V and J ends, which lost 0 bases and 4 bases, there was a span of 12 bases. CDR1 and CDR2 (germline): SGDLS, YYNGEE. CDR3 bases: TGTGCCAGCAGCGTAGACGGTAGTATGGCAGATACGCAGTATTTT. Translated: CASSVDGSMADTQYF.

The chain recombines TRBV5-4 with TRBJ2-5; 7 bases agree with TRBD1. Germline V lookup: CDR1 SGHNT, CDR2 YYREEE (reference sequence). CDR3 size: 19 residues. Trimming took 6 bases from V and 5 from J; bases not matched to a gene: 25. Here the CDR3 reads CASTLFPSPRGRQSETQYF. In nucleotides, the CDR3 is TGTGCCAGCACCCTTTTCCCCTCACCCAGGGGGAGACAGTCGGAGACCCAGTACTTC.

This clone came up once. This chain joins TRBV5-6 and TRBJ2-1; 13 bases map to TRBD2. The CDR3 extends over 16 amino acids. Germline CDR1 is SGHDT and CDR2 is YYEEEE. V lost 4 bases to trimming and J lost 6 bases; unmatched junction nucleotides: 7. The CDR3 bases are TGTGCCAGCAGCCTCGGGACTAGCGGGACGGTCAATGAGCAGTTCTTC. Its protein product is CASSLGTSGTVNEQFF.

The rearrangement uses TRBV5-1 and TRBJ2-3; 13 bases fit TRBD2. The CDR3 is 18 residues long. With 6 bases clipped from V and 5 bases from J, the junction kept 15 bases outside the gene matches. Germline V gene data show CDR1 as SGHRS and CDR2 as YFSETQ. Here the CDR3 DNA reads TGCGCCAGCACCCACTCACTAGCGGGGGGGCCAGGTGGAGATACGCAGTATTTT. Residues: CASTHSLAGGPGGDTQYF.